This passage covers 11 T cell receptor beta chains from one sample sequenced in a study of cytomegalovirus exposure and HLA in healthy donors. The PCR made use of 60 Vbeta and 13 Jbeta primers. Produced via immunoSEQ multiplex PCR; TCRdb's table is partial and in-frame only. The sample consists of 45,000 to 70,000 clones, approximately 82% of them appearing once. The sequenced material came from PBMCs. The receptors stem from a man in his fifties or sixties in good health and CMV-seronegative.

The chain combines TRBV30 with TRBJ2-1; weak D call: TRBD2 (7 bases). V dropped 8 bases and J dropped 8 bases, with 13 bases sitting between them. Germline V gene data show CDR1 as GTSNPN and CDR2 as SVGIG (reference sequence). CDR3 size: 11 residues. CDR3 protein: CAQGRADEQFF. The CDR3 DNA sequence: TGTGCCCAGGGGAGGGCGGATGAGCAGTTCTTC.

V and J are TRBV2 and TRBJ1-1; no clear D gene. Germline V gene lookup returns CDR1 SNHLY and CDR2 FYNNEI. The CDR3 runs 15 residues. V lost 4 bases and J 1 base, leaving 13 bases between the germline ends. The CDR3 coding sequence is TGTGCCAGCAGTGGAGGTTTGTCCCGGAACACTGAAGCTTTCTTT. Translation gives CASSGGLSRNTEAFF. The full variable domain, completed using reference TRBV2 and TRBJ1-1, is EPEVTQTPSHQVTQMGQEVILRCVPISNHLYFYWYRQILGQKVEFLVSFYNNEISEKSEIFDDQFSVERPDGSNFTLKIRSTKLEDSAMYFCASSGGLSRNTEAFFGQGTRLTVV.

This chain links TRBV7-9 with TRBJ2-5, with D unclear. The J call is doubtful: the DNA matches TRBJ2-7 better. Looked up from germline, CDR1 is SEHNR and CDR2 is FQNEAQ (reference sequence). This CDR3 contains 15 residues. The CDR3 sequence: CASSLDSSYSYEQYF. The CDR3, as DNA: TGTGCCAGCAGCTTAGACAGCTCATACTCCTACGAGCAGTACTTC.

This chain connects TRBV21-1 to TRBJ1-2. TRBV21-1 counts as a pseudogene. CDR3 length: 14 residues. CDR3 DNA: TGTGCCAGCACCACGGGGGGACACTACTATGGCTACACCTTC. Its translation: CASTTGGHYYGYTF.

This chain connects TRBV5-4 to TRBJ2-1; possibly TRBD1 for D (7 bases). Trimming left V 4 bases short and J 8 bases short, with 16 bases between. Per the germline V gene, CDR1 is SGHNT and CDR2 is YYREEE (reference sequence). The CDR3 is made up of 14 amino acids. CDR3 bases: TGTGCCAGCAGCGGAGGGACAGTCATCGATGAGCAGTTCTTC. Encoded protein: CASSGGTVIDEQFF. Complete variable domain (other parts from reference TRBV5-4 and TRBJ2-1): ETGVTQSPTHLIKTRGQQVTLRCSSQSGHNTVSWYQQALGQGPQFIFQYYREEENGRGNFPPRFSGLQFPNYSSELNVNALELDDSALYLCASSGGTVIDEQFFGPGTRLTVL.

This clone was detected only once. CDR3 region: CAWSDTGQNSNQPQHF. The CDR3 nucleotides read TGTGCCTGGAGTGACACAGGTCAAAATAGCAATCAGCCCCAGCATTTT. The chain recombines TRBV30 with TRBJ1-5; D may be TRBD1 (5 bases). The CDR3 contains 16 residues. With 1 base removed from V and 0 bases from J, the gap between germline ends came to 13 bases. Germline CDR1 is GTSNPN and CDR2 is SVGIG (reference sequence).

This clone occurred a few times. The chain carries TRBV14 and TRBJ2-7, with TRBD1 matching 10 bases. CDR3 length equals 13 residues. Germline CDR1 reads SGHDN; CDR2 reads FVKESK. V lost 3 bases and J lost 7; bases outside the gene matches: 3. The DNA for the CDR3 is TGTGCCAGCAGCCAGGGACAGGGGAGGGAGCAGTACTTC. It encodes CASSQGQGREQYF.

The chain carries TRBV5-1 and TRBJ2-5, with D unclear. V was trimmed by 0 bases and J by 5 bases, leaving 14 bases between them. The CDR3 sequence is 15 residues long. Germline lookup yields CDR1 SGHRS and CDR2 YFSETQ. The CDR3 DNA reads as TGCGCCAGCAGCTTGGACTCTCCGGAGAAGGAGACCCAGTACTTC. Its protein product is CASSLDSPEKETQYF.

J is TRBJ2-3 and V is TRBV19; 10 nucleotides align to TRBD1. CDR1 is LNHDA and CDR2 is SQIVND in the germline V gene (reference sequence). The length of the CDR3 is 16 residues. V shed 1 base and J 5 bases; nucleotides not matched to a gene: 6. The CDR3 DNA sequence: TGTGCCAGTAGTATAGTGACAGGGGGCGGGGGAGATACGCAGTATTTT. It translates to CASSIVTGGGGDTQYF.

The rearrangement links TRBV4-2 to TRBJ2-5, with D possibly being TRBD1 (6 bases). V lost 0 bases, J lost 0 bases, and 11 bases lay in between. CDR3 length equals 16 residues. Per germline, CDR1 LGHNA and CDR2 YNFKEQ. The CDR3 loop is CASSQEGQGYQETQYF. For the CDR3, the DNA is TGTGCCAGCAGCCAAGAGGGGCAGGGGTACCAAGAGACCCAGTACTTC.

The chain joins TRBV28 to TRBJ1-2, with 9 bases aligning to TRBD1. Trimming at V came to 1 base and at J to 2 bases, leaving 2 bases not matched to a gene. This CDR3 comprises 15 residues. Germline V gene sequence: CDR1 MDHEN, CDR2 SYDVKM. In nucleotides, the CDR3 is TGTGCCAGCAGTTTATCGGGACAGGGCAACTATGGCTACACCTTC. Translation gives CASSLSGQGNYGYTF.